This T cell receptor beta chain emerged from a study of T-cell reconstitution after alpha-beta-depleted transplantation in children. Study conclusions and caveats: Reportedly, only several hundred clones from non-depleted graft cells drove alpha-beta T-cell counts at about two months.

There are 17 residues in the CDR3. The germline V and J ends were trimmed by 0 bases and 0 bases, with 12 bases remaining between them. Germline V gene lookup returns CDR1 MNHEY and CDR2 SVGAGI. Unique molecular identifiers were used to barcode this TCRbeta library. MiXCR was run by TCRdb on the PCR reads, yielding one entry per CDR3 protein. In the table there are over 400,000 distinct CDR3 sequences, roughly two fifths of which are singletons. On this clonotype: What it binds is unknown.

The chain links TRBV6-5 to TRBJ2-1, with D unclear. This receptor was identified in a girl under 10 years old with aplastic anemia, due to receive a stem cell transplant. The sequenced sample was PBMCs, obtained before TCRalphabeta/CD19-depleted stem cell transplant. CDR3: CASSYSTSLGSYNEQFF. The CDR3 nucleotides read TGTGCCAGCAGTTACTCGACGTCTTTAGGCTCCTACAATGAGCAGTTCTTC.